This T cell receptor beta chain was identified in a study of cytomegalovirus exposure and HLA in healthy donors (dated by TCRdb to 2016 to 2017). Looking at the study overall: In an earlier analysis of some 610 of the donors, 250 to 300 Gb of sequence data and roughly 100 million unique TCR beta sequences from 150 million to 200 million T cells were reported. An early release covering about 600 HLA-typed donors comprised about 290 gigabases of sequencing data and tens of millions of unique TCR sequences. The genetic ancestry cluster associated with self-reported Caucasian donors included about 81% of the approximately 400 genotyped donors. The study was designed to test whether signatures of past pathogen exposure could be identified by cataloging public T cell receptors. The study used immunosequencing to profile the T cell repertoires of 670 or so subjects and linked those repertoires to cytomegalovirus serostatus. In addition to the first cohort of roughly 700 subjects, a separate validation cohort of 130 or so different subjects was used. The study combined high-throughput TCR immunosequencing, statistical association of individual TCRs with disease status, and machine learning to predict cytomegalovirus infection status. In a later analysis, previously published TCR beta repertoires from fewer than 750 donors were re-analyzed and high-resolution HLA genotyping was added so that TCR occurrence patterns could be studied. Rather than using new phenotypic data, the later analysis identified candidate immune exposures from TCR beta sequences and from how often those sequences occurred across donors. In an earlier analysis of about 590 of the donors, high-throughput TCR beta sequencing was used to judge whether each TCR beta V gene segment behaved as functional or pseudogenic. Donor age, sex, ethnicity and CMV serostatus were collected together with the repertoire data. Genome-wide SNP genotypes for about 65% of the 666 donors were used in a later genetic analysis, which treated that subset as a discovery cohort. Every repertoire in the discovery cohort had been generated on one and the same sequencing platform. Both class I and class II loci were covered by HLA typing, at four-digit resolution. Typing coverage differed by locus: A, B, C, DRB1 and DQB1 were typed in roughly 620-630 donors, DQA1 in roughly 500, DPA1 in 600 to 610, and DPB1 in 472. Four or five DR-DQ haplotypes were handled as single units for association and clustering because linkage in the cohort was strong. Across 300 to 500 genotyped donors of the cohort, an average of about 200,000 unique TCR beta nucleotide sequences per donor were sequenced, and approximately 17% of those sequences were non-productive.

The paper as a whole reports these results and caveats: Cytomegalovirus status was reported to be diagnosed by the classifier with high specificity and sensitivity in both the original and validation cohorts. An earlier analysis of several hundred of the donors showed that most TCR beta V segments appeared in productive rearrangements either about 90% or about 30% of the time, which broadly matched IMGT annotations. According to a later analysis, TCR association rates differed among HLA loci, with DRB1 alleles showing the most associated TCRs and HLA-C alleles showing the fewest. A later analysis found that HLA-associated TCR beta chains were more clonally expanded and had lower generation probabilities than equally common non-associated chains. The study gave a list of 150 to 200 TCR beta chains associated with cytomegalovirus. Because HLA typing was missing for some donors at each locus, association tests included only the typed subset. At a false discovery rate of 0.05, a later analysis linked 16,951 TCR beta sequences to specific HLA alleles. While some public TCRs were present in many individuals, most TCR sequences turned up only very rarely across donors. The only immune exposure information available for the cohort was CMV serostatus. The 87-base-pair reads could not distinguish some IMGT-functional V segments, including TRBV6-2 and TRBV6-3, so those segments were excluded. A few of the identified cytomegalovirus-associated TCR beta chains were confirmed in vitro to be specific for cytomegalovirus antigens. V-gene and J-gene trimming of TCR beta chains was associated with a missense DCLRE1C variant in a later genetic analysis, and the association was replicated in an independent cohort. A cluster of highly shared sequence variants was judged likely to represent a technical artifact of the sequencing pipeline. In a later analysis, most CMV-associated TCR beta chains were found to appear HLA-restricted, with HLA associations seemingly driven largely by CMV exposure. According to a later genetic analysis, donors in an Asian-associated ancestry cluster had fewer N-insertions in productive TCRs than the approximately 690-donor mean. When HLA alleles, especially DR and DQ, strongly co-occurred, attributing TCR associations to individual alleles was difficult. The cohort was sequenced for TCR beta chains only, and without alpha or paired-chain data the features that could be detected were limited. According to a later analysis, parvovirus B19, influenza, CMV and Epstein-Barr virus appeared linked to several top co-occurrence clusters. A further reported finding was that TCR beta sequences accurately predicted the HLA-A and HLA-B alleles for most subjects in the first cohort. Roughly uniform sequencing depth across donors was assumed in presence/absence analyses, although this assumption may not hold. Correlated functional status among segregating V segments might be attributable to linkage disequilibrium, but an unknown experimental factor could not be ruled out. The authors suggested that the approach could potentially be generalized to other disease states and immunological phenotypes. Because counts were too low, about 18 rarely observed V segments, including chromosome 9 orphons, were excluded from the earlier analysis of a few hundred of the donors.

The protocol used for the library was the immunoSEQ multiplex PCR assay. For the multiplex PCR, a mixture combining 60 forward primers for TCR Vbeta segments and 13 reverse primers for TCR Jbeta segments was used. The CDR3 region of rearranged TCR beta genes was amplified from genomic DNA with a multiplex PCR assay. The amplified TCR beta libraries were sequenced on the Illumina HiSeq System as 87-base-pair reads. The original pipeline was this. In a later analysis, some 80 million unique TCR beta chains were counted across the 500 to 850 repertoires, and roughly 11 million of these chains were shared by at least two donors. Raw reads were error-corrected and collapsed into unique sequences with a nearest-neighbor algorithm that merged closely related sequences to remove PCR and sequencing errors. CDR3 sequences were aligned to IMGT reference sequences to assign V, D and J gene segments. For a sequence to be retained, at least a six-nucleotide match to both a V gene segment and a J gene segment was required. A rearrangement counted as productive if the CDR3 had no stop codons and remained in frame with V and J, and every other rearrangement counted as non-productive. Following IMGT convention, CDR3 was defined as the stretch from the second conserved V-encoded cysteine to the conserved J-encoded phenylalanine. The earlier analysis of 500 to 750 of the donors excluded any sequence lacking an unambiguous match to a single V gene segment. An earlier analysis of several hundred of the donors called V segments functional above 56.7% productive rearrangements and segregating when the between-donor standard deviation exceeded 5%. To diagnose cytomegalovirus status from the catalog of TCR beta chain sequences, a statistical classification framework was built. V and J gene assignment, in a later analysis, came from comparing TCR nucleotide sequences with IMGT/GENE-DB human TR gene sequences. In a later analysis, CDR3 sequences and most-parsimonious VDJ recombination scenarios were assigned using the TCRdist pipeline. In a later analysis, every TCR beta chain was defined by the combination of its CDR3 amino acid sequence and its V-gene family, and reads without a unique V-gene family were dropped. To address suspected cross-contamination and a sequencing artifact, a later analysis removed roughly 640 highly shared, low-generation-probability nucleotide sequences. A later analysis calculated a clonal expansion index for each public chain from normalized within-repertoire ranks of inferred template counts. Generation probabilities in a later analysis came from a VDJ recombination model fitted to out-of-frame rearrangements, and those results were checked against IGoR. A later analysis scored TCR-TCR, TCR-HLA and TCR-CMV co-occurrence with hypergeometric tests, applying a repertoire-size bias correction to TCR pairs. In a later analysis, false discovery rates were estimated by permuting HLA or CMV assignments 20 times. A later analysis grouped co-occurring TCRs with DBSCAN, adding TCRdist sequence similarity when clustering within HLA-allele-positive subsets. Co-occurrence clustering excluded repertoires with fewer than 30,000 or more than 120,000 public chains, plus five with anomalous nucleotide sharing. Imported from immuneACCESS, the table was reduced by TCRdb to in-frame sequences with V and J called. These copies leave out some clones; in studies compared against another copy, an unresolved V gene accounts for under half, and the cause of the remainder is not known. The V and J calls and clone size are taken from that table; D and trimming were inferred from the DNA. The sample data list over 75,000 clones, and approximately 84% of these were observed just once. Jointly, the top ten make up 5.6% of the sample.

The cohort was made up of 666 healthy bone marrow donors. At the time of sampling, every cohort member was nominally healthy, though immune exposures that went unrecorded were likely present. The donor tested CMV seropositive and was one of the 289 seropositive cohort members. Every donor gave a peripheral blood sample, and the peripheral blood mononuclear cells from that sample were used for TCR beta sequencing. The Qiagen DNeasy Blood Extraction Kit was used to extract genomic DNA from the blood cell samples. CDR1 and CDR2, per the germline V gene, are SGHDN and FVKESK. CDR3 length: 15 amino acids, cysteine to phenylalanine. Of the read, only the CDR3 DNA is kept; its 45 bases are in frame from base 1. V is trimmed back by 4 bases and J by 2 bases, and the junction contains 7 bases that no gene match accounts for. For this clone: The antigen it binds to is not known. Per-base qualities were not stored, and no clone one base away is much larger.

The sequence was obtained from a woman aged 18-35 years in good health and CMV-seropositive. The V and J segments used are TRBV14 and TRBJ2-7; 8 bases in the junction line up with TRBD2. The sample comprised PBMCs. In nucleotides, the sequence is TGTGCCAGCAGCCCCCTCGCGGGGGGTACCTACGAGCAGTACTTC. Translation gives CASSPLAGGTYEQYF.